The TCR beta chain under discussion was sequenced for a study of patients and donors after allogeneic stem cell transplantation (TCRdb year 2020). V trim: 0 bases; J trim: 1 base; unmatched bases: 1. Measured from the cysteine to the phenylalanine, the CDR3 is 16 residues long. Kept here is only the CDR3 DNA, which spans 48 bases and is read in frame from base 1. The CDR1 and CDR2 encoded by the germline V gene are SGHRS and YFSETQ. On this clonotype itself: Its specific antigen is unknown. Per-base quality was not reported, and no clone a single base away is much larger than it.

Libraries came from RT-PCR. TCRdb lists the instrument as NextSeq 550. TCRdb reprocessing: public reads trimmed at Q25 with fastp, clones called with MiXCR, in-frame beta chains kept. Rows are combined by CDR3 protein, so each entry shows the most common genes and DNA. The sample contains about 200,000 distinct CDR3 sequences, 38% of them found a single time. The top ten constitute around 10% of the sample. The specimen sequenced was blood, either unsorted or a sorted T cell fraction (not recorded which). The chain is encoded by TRBV5-1 joined to TRBJ2-1, with TRBD2 matching 10 junction bases. The receptor was isolated from a human donor who was either an allogeneic HSCT recipient or a stem cell or donor lymphocyte infusion donor (not recorded which). It is not recorded whose cells these are; they may come from a transplant donor. This receptor has the CDR3 CASSLEGLASYNEQFF. The nucleotide sequence reads as follows: TGCGCCAGCAGCTTGGAGGGACTAGCGTCCTACAATGAGCAGTTCTTC.